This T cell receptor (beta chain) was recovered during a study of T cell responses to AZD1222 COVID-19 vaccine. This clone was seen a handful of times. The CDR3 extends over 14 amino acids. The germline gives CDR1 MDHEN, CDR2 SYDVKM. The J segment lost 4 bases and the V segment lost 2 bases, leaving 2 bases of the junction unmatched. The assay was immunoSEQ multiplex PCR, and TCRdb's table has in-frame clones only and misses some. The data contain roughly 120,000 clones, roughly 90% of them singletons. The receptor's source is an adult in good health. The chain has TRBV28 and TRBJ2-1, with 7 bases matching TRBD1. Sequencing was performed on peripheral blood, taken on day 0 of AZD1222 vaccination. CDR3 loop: CASSLGTDYNEQFF. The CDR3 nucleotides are TGTGCCAGCAGTTTAGGGACAGATTACAATGAGCAGTTCTTC. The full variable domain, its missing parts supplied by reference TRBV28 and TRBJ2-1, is DVKVTQSSRYLVKRTGEKVFLECVQDMDHENMFWYRQDPGLGLRLIYFSYDVKMKEKGDIPEGYSVSREKKERFSLILESASTNQTSMYLCASSLGTDYNEQFFGPGTRLTVL.